The sequence of this T cell receptor (beta chain) was determined in a study of CD8 T cells in ankylosing spondylitis. This clonotype was observed a handful of times. The target antigen is unknown. Preparation of TCR beta libraries was done by quantitative 5'-RACE with molecular barcodes. Using its own MiXCR run on the 5' RACE reads, TCRdb lists one record per CDR3 protein. The sample comprises approximately 350,000 distinct CDR3 sequences, roughly 14% of which are singletons, and 0.9% to 1.2% rests with the top ten. Study conclusions and caveats: Made up of under 10 highly homologous variants, a TCR beta motif appeared characteristic of ankylosing spondylitis blood. There was reportedly significant enrichment of clones that were disease-linked in matched ankylosing spondylitis synovial fluid.

This CDR3 is 15 amino acids long. In germline, CDR1 is WSHSY, CDR2 SAAADI. Losses at the gene ends were 6 bases for V and 2 bases for J; bases not matched to a gene: 4. Source material: blood, either unsorted or a sorted T cell fraction (not recorded which). The rearrangement links TRBV10-2 to TRBJ2-2; 9 nucleotides line up with TRBD1. This clonotype was obtained from a male donor with ankylosing spondylitis or in good health (not recorded which). CDR3 nucleotides: TGCGCCAGCAGACCGGACAGGGGTAACACCGGGGAGCTGTTTTTT. It encodes CASRPDRGNTGELFF.